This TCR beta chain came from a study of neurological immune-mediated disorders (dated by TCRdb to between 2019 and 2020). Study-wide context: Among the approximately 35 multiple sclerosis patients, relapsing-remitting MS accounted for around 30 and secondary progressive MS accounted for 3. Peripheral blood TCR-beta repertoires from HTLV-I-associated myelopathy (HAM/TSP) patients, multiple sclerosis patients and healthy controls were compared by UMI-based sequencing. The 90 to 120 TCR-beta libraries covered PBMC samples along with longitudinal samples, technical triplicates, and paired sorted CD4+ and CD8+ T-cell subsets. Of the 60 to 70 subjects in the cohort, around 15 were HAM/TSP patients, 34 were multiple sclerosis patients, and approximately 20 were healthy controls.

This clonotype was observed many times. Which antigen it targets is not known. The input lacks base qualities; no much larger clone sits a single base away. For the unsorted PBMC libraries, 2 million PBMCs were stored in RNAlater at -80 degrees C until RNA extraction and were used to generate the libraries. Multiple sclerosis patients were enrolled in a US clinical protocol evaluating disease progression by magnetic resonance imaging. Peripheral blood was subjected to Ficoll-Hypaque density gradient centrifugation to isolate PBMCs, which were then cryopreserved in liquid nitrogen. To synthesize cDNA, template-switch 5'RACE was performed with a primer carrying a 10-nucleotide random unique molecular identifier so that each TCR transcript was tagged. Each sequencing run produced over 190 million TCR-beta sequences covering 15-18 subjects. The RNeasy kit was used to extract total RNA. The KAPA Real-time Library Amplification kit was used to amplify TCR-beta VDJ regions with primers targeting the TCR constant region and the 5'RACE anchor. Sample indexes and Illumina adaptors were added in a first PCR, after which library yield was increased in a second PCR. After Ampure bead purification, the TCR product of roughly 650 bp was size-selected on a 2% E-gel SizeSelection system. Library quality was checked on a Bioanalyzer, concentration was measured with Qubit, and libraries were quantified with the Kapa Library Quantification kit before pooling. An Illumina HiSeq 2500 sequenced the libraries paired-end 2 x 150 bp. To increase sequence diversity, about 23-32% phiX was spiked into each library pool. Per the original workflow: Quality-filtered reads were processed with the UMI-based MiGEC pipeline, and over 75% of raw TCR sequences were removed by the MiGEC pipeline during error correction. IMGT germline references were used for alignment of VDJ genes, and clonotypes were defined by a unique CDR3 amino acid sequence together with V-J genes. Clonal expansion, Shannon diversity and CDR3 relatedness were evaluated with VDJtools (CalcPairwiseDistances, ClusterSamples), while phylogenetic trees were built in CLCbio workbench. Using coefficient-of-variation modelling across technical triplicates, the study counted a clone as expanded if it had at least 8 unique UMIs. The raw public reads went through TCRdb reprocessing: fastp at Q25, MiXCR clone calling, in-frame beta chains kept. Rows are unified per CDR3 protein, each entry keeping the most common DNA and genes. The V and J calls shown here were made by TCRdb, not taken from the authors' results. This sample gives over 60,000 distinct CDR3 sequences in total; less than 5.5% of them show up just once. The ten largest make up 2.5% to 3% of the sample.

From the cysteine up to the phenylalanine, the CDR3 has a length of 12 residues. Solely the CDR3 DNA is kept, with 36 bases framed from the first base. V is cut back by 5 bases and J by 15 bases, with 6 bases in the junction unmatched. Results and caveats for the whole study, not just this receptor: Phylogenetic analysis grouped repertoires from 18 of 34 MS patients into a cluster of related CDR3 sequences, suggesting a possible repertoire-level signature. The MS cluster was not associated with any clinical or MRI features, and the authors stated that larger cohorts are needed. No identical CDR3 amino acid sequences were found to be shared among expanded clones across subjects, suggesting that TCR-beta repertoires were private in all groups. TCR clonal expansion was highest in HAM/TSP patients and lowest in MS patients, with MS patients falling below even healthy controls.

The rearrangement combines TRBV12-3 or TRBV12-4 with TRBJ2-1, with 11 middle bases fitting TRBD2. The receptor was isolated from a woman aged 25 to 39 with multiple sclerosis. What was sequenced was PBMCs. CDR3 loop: CASSGGLAVPFF. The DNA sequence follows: TGTGCCAGCAGTGGGGGACTAGCGGTGCCGTTCTTC.